Here is one T cell receptor beta chain with its context. The sample belongs to a study of follicular helper T cells after annual influenza vaccination. As for time point: 2015-2016 season, pre-vaccination. J lost 7 bases, V lost 5 bases, and 5 bases had no gene match. In germline, CDR1 is LGHNA, CDR2 YSLEER. CDR3 length: 13 residues. TCRdb's table, derived via immunoSEQ multiplex PCR, lists solely in-frame clones and lacks some. The sample shows some 10,000 clones, 81% of them seen only once. The receptor was derived from an adult who received the influenza vaccine. The chain uses TRBV4-3 and TRBJ1-2; 9 nucleotides align to TRBD1. Sequenced material: CXCR5+ CD38- circulating T follicular helper cells from blood, taken on the day of influenza vaccination. Subset of the sample: circulating Tfh, non-naive CD4+CXCR5+PD-1+ (ICOS+CD38+ or ICOS-CD38-). CDR3 region: CASSATGGSGYTF. CDR3 in DNA: TGCGCCAGCAGCGCCACAGGGGGCAGTGGCTACACCTTC.